The 17 T cell receptor beta chains below come from one sample, sequenced in a study of breast tumors, draining lymph nodes, adjacent tissues. Axillary draining lymph nodes of breast cancer patients supplied the node samples. TCRdb ran MiXCR on the multiplex PCR reads and lists one entry per CDR3 protein. Here the sample spans about 180,000 distinct CDR3 sequences, around a third being singletons. Sequencing was carried out using axillary lymph node tissue. The receptors were sampled from a female donor with breast cancer. Some clones in this sample may be carry-over from other donors' samples.

As concerns this clonotype: This may arise from a read error, as a much more abundant clone is one base away. V is TRBV2 and J is TRBJ1-3, with D hard to call. Germline lookup yields CDR1 SNHLY and CDR2 FYNNEI. Trimming shortened V by 0 bases and J by 2 bases, and 11 bases separated the two germline ends. The CDR3 spans 16 residues. CDR3 residues: CASSEAPPAPGNTIYF. The CDR3, as DNA: TGTGCCAGCAGTGAAGCCCCCCCCGCCCCTGGAAACACCATATATTTT.

This clonotype has a handful of counts. A much bigger clone sits one base away, suggesting this may be a read error. The rearrangement uses TRBV14 and TRBJ2-1; 9 positions agree with TRBD1. CDR1 is SGHDN and CDR2 is FVKESK in the germline V gene. CDR3 length: 14 amino acids. The CDR3 sequence is CASSHYRGRREQSF. The CDR3 bases are TGTGCCAGCAGTCACTACAGGGGGCGCCGTGAGCAGTCCTTC.

In this sample, this clonotype turned up many times. This may be a read error: a much more frequent sequence differs by one nucleotide. The chain combines TRBV7-8 with TRBJ2-7; D is unresolved. The CDR3 loop spans 11 amino acids. CDR1 SGHVS and CDR2 FQNEAQ come from the germline V gene. V shed 1 base and J shed 6 bases, with 4 bases lying between them. The CDR3 is CASSLEVEQYF. The CDR3, as DNA: TGTGCCAGCAGCTTAGAAGTCGAGCAGTACTTC.

The rearrangement uses TRBV12-3 or TRBV12-4 and TRBJ1-2, with unresolved D. This CDR3 comprises 18 residues. Trimming pared 3 bases from V and 0 bases from J, leaving 20 bases between. The CDR3 region is CASSFLLELAKTNYGYTF. Written as DNA, the CDR3 is TGTGCCAGCAGTTTCCTTCTCGAGTTGGCCAAGACTAACTATGGCTACACCTTC.

This clonotype was picked up many times. The chain employs TRBV3-1 and TRBJ1-6, with TRBD1 matching 8 bases. The CDR3 length is 15 residues. CDR1 and CDR2 (germline): LGHDT, YNNKEL (reference sequence). V lost 4 bases to trimming and J lost 7 bases; unmatched junction nucleotides: 6. The CDR3 here is CASSPRDRSNSPLHF. As DNA, the CDR3 is TGTGCCAGCAGCCCTAGGGACAGGAGCAATTCACCCCTCCACTTT.

This clonotype was seen repeatedly, ten times or more. The genes are TRBV19 and TRBJ2-6; D unclear. Trimming removed 6 bases at V and 0 bases at J, with 6 bases between. The V gene's germline CDR1 is LNHDA and CDR2 SQIVND (reference sequence). The CDR3 spans 14 residues. CDR3 DNA: TGTGCCAGTAGAAAAGTCTCTGGGGCCAACGTCCTGACTTTC. Amino acids: CASRKVSGANVLTF.

This clonotype showed up many times. The V gene is TRBV11-2, the J gene TRBJ2-7, with D maybe TRBD2 (6 bases). V was cut by 5 bases and J by 3 bases, with 14 bases left in between. Per germline, CDR1 SGHAT and CDR2 FQNNGV. The length of the CDR3 is 14 residues. The CDR3 DNA reads TGTGCCAGCAGCCCCATGGAGGGTAGCTACGAGCAGTACTTC. Translation: CASSPMEGSYEQYF.

Many counts were recorded for this clonotype. The chain recombines TRBV10-3 with TRBJ1-1; D uncertain. The CDR3 extends over 14 amino acids. CDR1 and CDR2 from the germline V gene are ENHRY and SYGVKD. The V and J ends lost 6 bases and 0 bases respectively, with 11 bases between them. CDR3 bases: TGTGCCATCAGGGACTCGGAGTTGAACACTGAAGCTTTCTTT. It is translated as CAIRDSELNTEAFF.

This clonotype appeared a few times. This sequence joins TRBV11-3 and TRBJ2-1, with 10 bases identical to TRBD2. The CDR3 runs 16 residues. CDR1 and CDR2 (germline): SGHNT, YENEEA. Losses at the gene ends were 4 bases for V and 4 bases for J; bases not matched to a gene: 7. CDR3 protein: CASSSNSGGLYNEQFF. The CDR3 DNA follows: TGTGCCAGCAGCTCCAATAGCGGGGGGCTTTACAATGAGCAGTTCTTC.

This clonotype came up many times. The chain has TRBV19 and TRBJ1-6; no clear D. The CDR3 has 14 residues. V dropped 2 bases and J dropped 10 bases, with 12 bases sitting between them. The V gene's germline CDR1 is LNHDA and CDR2 SQIVND (reference sequence). The CDR3 region has the DNA TGTGCCAGTAGTATAAACGGGGTTGGATCACCCCTCCACTTT. It yields the protein CASSINGVGSPLHF.

This clonotype has ten or more counts. J is TRBJ2-2 and V is TRBV7-3; D uncertain. CDR3 length: 12 residues. With 5 bases removed from V and 7 bases from J, the gap between germline ends came to 8 bases. CDR1 SGHTA and CDR2 FQGTGA come from the germline V gene. The CDR3 nucleotides are TGTGCCAGCAGCACGGGTCACGGGGAGCTGTTTTTT. Protein sequence: CASSTGHGELFF.

The chain recombines TRBV3-1 with TRBJ1-2; 7 nucleotides align to TRBD1. Germline CDR1 and CDR2: LGHDT and YNNKEL (reference sequence). J was trimmed by 4 bases and V by 3 bases; bases with no gene match: 8. The CDR3 totals 15 residues. The chain's CDR3 is CASSQTTGAGYGYTF. The CDR3 DNA reads TGTGCCAGCAGCCAGACCACAGGGGCGGGCTATGGCTACACCTTC. Variable domain in full (rest from reference TRBV3-1 and TRBJ1-2): DTAVSQTPKYLVTQMGNDKSIKCEQNLGHDTMYWYKQDSKKFLKIMFSYNNKELIINETVPNRFSPKSPDKAHLNLHINSLELGDSAVYFCASSQTTGAGYGYTFGSGTRLTVV.

V gene TRBV28 combines with J gene TRBJ2-1; possibly TRBD1 for D (6 bases). V lost 2 bases and J 5 bases, leaving 13 bases between the germline ends. The CDR3 is 15 residues long. Germline CDR1 reads MDHEN; CDR2 reads SYDVKM. The CDR3 reads CASSLGRGSHNEQFF. The CDR3 DNA is TGTGCCAGCAGTTTAGGCAGGGGTAGCCACAATGAGCAGTTCTTC.

Details on this clonotype: No DNA is shown, since the ends of the CDR3 on it are uncertain; the CDR3 is the one TCRdb lists. The chain carries TRBV7-6 and TRBJ1-5; TRBD1, the D gene given by the table, was not confirmed from the DNA. Germline lookup yields CDR1 SGHVS and CDR2 FNYEAQ. Counting both end residues, the CDR3 totals 22 amino acids. CDR3 residues: CASSFYICSARNGTGNNQPQHF.

Comment on this clonotype: Because it lacks the conserved phenylalanine or tryptophan at the end, this CDR3 is likely a read error. V usage is TRBV7-2 and J usage is TRBJ2-5; D may be TRBD1 (5 bases). CDR3 length equals 14 residues. The germline V gene encodes CDR1 SGHTA and CDR2 FQGNSA. The DNA for the CDR3 is TGTGCCAGCGGCTTAGCAGGGTTCGGAGAGACCCAGTACGTC. Its translation: CASGLAGFGETQYV.

This clonotype showed up just a few times. A much larger clone differs from this one at a single base, so this may be a read error. This rearrangement joins TRBV5-1 to TRBJ2-7; 11 positions match TRBD1. The CDR3 is 15 residues long. The V segment lost 3 bases and the J segment 7 bases; nucleotides outside the gene matches: 9. CDR1 is SGHRS and CDR2 is YFSETQ in the germline V gene. CDR3 sequence (DNA): TGCGCCAGCAGCTGGTGGACAGGGGGCGGTGGGGAGCAGTACTTC. This sequence encodes CASSWWTGGGGEQYF.

The chain has TRBV6-1 and TRBJ2-7; 9 bases are a match to TRBD1. This CDR3 contains 16 residues. CDR1 MNHNS and CDR2 SASEGT come from the germline V gene. The J segment lost 7 bases and the V segment lost 5 bases, leaving 15 bases of the junction unmatched. CDR3 nucleotides: TGTGCCAGCAGTCTCCTGGACCCGGGACAGGGTTATGAGCAGTACTTC. Translating it yields CASSLLDPGQGYEQYF.